This T cell receptor (beta chain) was found in a study of metastatic and nonmetastatic thyroid tumors. General observations from the study: It was reportedly found that TCR beta diversity was significantly higher in malignant thyroid tumors than in benign nodules, a difference seen in both blood and tumor samples.

CDR3 size: 15 residues. V dropped 4 bases and J dropped 7; count of bases not matched to a gene: 7. The germline V gene has CDR1 LGHNA and CDR2 YNFKEQ. Using MiXCR, TCRdb reanalyzed the PCR reads. The sample has about 22,000 clones, approximately 40% seen once. Thyroid surgery had not been preceded by any treatment in any patient. The table lists this clone with a few counts. Antigen unknown. The sample consisted of blood. The clonotype was recovered from a male donor with papillary thyroid cancer or a benign thyroid nodule (not recorded which). Some clones in this sample may be carry-over from other donors' samples. The genes are TRBV4-2 and TRBJ1-5, with TRBD1 matching 10 bases. CDR3 in amino acids: CASSRVGTGEQPQHF. In DNA, the CDR3 is TGTGCCAGCAGCCGCGTCGGGACAGGGGAACAGCCCCAGCATTTT.